The rows below give T cell receptor beta chains drawn from one sample of a study of blood T cells in healthy people across ages. TCRdb called the 5' RACE reads again in MiXCR, with one record for every CDR3 protein. This table has roughly 1,100,000 distinct CDR3 sequences, under 30% appearing once. This same sample was also taken into another study, of T cells of mothers and their children.

Sequenced sample: blood. These receptors all come from a girl between 2 and 10 years old in good health. Each CDR3 is given with its conserved first and last residue. D genes are given only for firm matches. Not every row has a clone size; where given, it reads once, few, many or a size class.

clone_size	v_call	j_call	d_call	cdr3_nt	cdr3_aa
few	TRBV9	TRBJ1-3	NA	TGTGCCAGCAGCGGCAGAAACTCTGGAAACACCATATATTTT	CASSGRNSGNTIYF
NA	TRBV28	TRBJ1-2	NA	TGTGCCAGCAGTTTTGCCAGAGCAGCTAACTATGGCTACACCTTC	CASSFARAANYGYTF
few	TRBV27	TRBJ2-3	NA	TGTGCCAGCAGTTTTGAAACCACCACAGATACGCAGTATTTT	CASSFETTTDTQYF
once	TRBV20-1	TRBJ1-4	NA	TGCAGTGCACTCCAGGCCTGGGCTGAAAAACTGTTTTTT	CSALQAWAEKLFF
few	TRBV7-8	TRBJ1-2	NA	TGTGCCAGCAGCTTGATCCAGGGGAACTATGGCTACACCTTC	CASSLIQGNYGYTF
NA	TRBV12-3/TRBV12-4	TRBJ1-1	NA	TGTGCCAGCCGCCACGGACTACAAGCTTTCTTT	CASRHGLQAFF
NA	TRBV11-1	TRBJ2-1	NA	TGTGCCAGCAGCCCCCTGGGGGTAGGGGTCCACAATGAGCAGTTCTTC	CASSPLGVGVHNEQFF
few	TRBV10-2	TRBJ2-7	NA	TGCGCCAGCAGTGAATTCGGTCAGGGAGGCCGCTCCTACGAGCAGTACTTC	CASSEFGQGGRSYEQYF
NA	TRBV11-2	TRBJ1-3	NA	TGTGCCAGCAGCTTCCCCTTTAACTCTGGAAACACCATATATTTT	CASSFPFNSGNTIYF
few	TRBV7-2	TRBJ2-5	TRBD2	TGTGCCAGCTCAGCGGGCGGGAGCTTCCAAGAGACCCAGTACTTC	CASSAGGSFQETQYF
NA	TRBV4-2	TRBJ2-7	NA	TGTGCCAGCAGCCAAGGTTTCGGCTCCTACGAGCAGTACTTC	CASSQGFGSYEQYF
few	TRBV7-9	TRBJ2-7	TRBD2	TGTGCCAGCACCTCGGGGGGAACCTACGAGCAGTACTTC	CASTSGGTYEQYF
few	TRBV5-1	TRBJ2-7	TRBD2	TGCGCCAGCAGCCCCACCACCCTAGCGGGGGAGCAGTACTTC	CASSPTTLAGEQYF
many	TRBV28	TRBJ2-7	TRBD2	TGTGCCAGCAGTGAACCGGGACTAGCGGTTATTTACGAGCAGTACTTC	CASSEPGLAVIYEQYF
NA	TRBV5-6	TRBJ2-2	NA	TGTGCCAGCAGCGCCCCTGCGGGGAGGTACACCGGGGAGCTGTTTTTT	CASSAPAGRYTGELFF
many	TRBV5-1	TRBJ1-5	NA	TGCGCCAGCAGCTTGGTCGGGGGCAATCAGCCCCAGCATTTT	CASSLVGGNQPQHF
NA	TRBV5-6	TRBJ1-1	TRBD1	TGTGCCAGCAGCCAGGGGGGGAAAGCTTTCTTT	CASSQGGKAFF
few	TRBV3-1	TRBJ2-7	TRBD2	TGTGCCAGCAGCCACGTAGCGGGAGCCTACGAGCAGTACTTC	CASSHVAGAYEQYF
few	TRBV2	TRBJ2-5	TRBD2	TGTGCCGGCAGTACCTTAGCGGGAGTGGGGGAGACCCAGTACTTC	CAGSTLAGVGETQYF
few	TRBV10-3	TRBJ2-5	NA	TGTGCCATCAGTGACATCAGGCGGGAAGAGACCCAGTACTTC	CAISDIRREETQYF
few	TRBV28	TRBJ2-7	TRBD1	TGTGCCAGCAGTTCACCAGCCGACAGGGGGCAAGACGAGCAGTACTTC	CASSSPADRGQDEQYF
few	TRBV4-1	TRBJ2-5	TRBD1	TGCGCCAGCAGCCAAGAGATCAGGGGGCAGGGAGAGACCCAGTACTTC	CASSQEIRGQGETQYF
NA	TRBV24-1	TRBJ1-4	NA	TGTGCCCCCAGTGGAACGTCCGAGGGTAATGAAAAACTGTTTTTT	CAPSGTSEGNEKLFF
NA	TRBV20-1	TRBJ1-1	NA	TGCAGTGCTTCACCAGGGGTTGACACTGAAGCTTTCTTT	CSASPGVDTEAFF
NA	TRBV6-1	TRBJ1-2	NA	TGTGCCAGCAGTGAAGGGTCGGGGGCGAAGACCTTC	CASSEGSGAKTF
NA	TRBV12-3/TRBV12-4	TRBJ1-1	TRBD1	TGTGCCAGCAGTTTGGTTATAGGTGAGGGGGCGGACACTGAAGCTTTCTTT	CASSLVIGEGADTEAFF
NA	TRBV6-5	TRBJ2-5	TRBD2	TGTGCCAGCAGTTCCCTAGCGGGAGTGGAGGAGACCCAGTACTTC	CASSSLAGVEETQYF
NA	TRBV12-3/TRBV12-4	TRBJ2-5	NA	TGTGCCAGCCGTCCCGGGGGGCAGGAGACCCAGTACTTC	CASRPGGQETQYF
NA	TRBV11-2	TRBJ1-1	NA	TGTGCCAGCAGCCAGATCAGCTTAATGAACACTGAAGCTTTCTTT	CASSQISLMNTEAFF
few	TRBV12-3/TRBV12-4	TRBJ2-5	NA	TGTGCCAGCAGTTCCCCCGGGGGACAGAGGGTCACCCAGTACTTC	CASSSPGGQRVTQYF
NA	TRBV2	TRBJ1-1	TRBD1	TGTGCCATCTCGAAGGGGGCTCGCGAAGCTTTCTTT	CAISKGAREAFF
NA	TRBV24-1	TRBJ2-1	NA	TGTGCCACCTCCCCTGCGGGTCGGGATGAGCAGTTCTTC	CATSPAGRDEQFF
NA	TRBV19	TRBJ2-2	NA	TGTGCCAGTAACGGACTCACCGGGGAGCTGTTTTTT	CASNGLTGELFF
NA	TRBV25-1	TRBJ1-1	TRBD1	TGTGCCAGCAGCCCCAGGACAGGGCGAAAGAACACTGAAGCTTTCTTT	CASSPRTGRKNTEAFF
NA	TRBV7-2	TRBJ2-2	TRBD2	TGTGCCAGCAGCTTATGGAGCGGGAGCGCCACCGGGGAGCTGTTTTTT	CASSLWSGSATGELFF
NA	TRBV7-8	TRBJ2-5	NA	TGTGCCAGCAGCCGGGACACCAACCAAGAGACCCAGTACTTC	CASSRDTNQETQYF
NA	TRBV4-3	TRBJ1-3	NA	TGCGCCAGCAGCCAAGACGGAGCTGACCTCGCGGCCTCTGGAAACACCATATATTTT	CASSQDGADLAASGNTIYF
NA	TRBV29-1	TRBJ2-1	NA	TGCAGCGTTGAAGTGGGGATCCCCTCCTACAATGAGCAGTTCTTC	CSVEVGIPSYNEQFF
NA	TRBV6-6	TRBJ1-1	TRBD1	TGTGCCAGCAGTACGTTACCTCCGGGACAGGGGGCAACTGAAGCTTTCTTT	CASSTLPPGQGATEAFF
NA	TRBV24-1	TRBJ2-3	NA	TGTGCCACCAGTGATTTTGGTACTACGCAGTATTTT	CATSDFGTTQYF